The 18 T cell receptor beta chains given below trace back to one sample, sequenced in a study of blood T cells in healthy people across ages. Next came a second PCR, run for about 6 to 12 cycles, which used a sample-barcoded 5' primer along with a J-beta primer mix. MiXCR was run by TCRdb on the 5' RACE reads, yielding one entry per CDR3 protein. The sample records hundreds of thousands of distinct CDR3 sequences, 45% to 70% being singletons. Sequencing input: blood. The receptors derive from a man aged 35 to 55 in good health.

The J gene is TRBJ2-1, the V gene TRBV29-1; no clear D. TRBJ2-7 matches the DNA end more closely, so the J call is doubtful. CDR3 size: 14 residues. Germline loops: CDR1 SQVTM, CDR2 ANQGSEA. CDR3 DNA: TGCAGCGTTGACAGGAAGAGCTCCTACAATGAGCAGTACTTC. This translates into CSVDRKSSYNEQYF.

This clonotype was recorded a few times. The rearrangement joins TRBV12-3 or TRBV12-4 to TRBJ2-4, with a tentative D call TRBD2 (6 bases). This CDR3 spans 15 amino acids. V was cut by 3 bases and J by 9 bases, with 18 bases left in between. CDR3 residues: CASSFPGGGPGIQYF. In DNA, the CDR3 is TGTGCCAGCAGTTTCCCCGGCGGAGGGCCGGGCATTCAGTACTTC.

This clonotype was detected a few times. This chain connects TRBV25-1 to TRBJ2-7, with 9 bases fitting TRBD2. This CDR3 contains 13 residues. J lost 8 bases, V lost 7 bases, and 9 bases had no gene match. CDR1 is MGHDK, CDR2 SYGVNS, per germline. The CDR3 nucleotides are TGTGCCAGCACCTTAGCGGGAGCTGGGCAGCAGTACTTC. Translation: CASTLAGAGQQYF.

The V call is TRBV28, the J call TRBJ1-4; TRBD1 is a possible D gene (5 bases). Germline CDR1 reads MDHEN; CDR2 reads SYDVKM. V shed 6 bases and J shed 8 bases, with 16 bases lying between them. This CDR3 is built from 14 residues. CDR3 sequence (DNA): TGTGCCAGCAGGCGCCGGGGCATGGAAGAAAAACTGTTTTTT. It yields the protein CASRRRGMEEKLFF.

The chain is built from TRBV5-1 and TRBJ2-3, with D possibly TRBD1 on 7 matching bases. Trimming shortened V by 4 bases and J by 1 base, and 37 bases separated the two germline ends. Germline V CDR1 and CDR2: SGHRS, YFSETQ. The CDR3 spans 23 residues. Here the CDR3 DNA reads TGCGCCAGCAGCATCCGGACAGGTGGTCCTTGGCTAGCGAGATACCCCGGCACAGATACGCAGTATTTT. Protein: CASSIRTGGPWLARYPGTDTQYF.

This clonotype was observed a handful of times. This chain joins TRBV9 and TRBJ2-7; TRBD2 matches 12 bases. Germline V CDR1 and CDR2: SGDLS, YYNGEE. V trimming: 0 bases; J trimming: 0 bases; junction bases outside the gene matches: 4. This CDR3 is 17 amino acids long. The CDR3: CASSVGLAGGSSYEQYF. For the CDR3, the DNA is TGTGCCAGCAGCGTAGGTCTAGCGGGAGGGAGCTCCTACGAGCAGTACTTC.

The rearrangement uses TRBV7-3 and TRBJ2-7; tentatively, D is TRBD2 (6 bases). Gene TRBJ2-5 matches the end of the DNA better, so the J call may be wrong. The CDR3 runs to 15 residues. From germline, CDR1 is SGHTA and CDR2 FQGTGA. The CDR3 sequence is CASSLPGTPQETQYF. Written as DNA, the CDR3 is TGTGCCAGCAGCTTACCCGGGACTCCTCAAGAGACCCAGTACTTC.

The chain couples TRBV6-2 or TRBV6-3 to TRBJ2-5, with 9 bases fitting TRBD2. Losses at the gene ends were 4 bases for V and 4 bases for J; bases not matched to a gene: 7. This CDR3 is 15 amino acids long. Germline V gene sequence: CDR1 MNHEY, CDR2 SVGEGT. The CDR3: CASSSDSGSGETQYF. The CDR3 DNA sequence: TGTGCCAGCAGTTCCGATAGCGGGAGTGGAGAGACCCAGTACTTC.

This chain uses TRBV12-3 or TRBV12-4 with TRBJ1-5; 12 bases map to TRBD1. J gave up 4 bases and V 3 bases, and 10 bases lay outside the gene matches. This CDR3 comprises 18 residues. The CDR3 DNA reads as TGTGCCAGCAGTTTTCCGGGACAGGGGGCTGTTGGTAATCAGCCCCAGCATTTT. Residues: CASSFPGQGAVGNQPQHF.

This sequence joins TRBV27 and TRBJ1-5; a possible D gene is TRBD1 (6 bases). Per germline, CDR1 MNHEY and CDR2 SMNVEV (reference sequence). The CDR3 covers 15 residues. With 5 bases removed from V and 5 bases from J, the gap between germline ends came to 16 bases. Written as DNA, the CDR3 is TGTGCCAGCAGTCTCACCGGGACAAACGATCAGCCCCAGCATTTT. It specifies CASSLTGTNDQPQHF.

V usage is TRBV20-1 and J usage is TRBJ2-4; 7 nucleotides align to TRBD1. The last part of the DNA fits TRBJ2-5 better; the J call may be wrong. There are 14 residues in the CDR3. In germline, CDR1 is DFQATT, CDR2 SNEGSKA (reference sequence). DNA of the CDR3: TGCAGTGCTGAACTCGGGACAGCCCAAGAGACCCAGTACTTC. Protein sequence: CSAELGTAQETQYF.

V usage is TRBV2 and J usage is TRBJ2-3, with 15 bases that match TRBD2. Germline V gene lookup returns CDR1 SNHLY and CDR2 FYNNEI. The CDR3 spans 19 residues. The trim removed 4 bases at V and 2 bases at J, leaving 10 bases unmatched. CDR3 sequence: CASSAYRTSGGASTDTQYF. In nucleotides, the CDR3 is TGTGCCAGCAGTGCCTACCGGACTAGCGGGGGGGCTTCCACAGATACGCAGTATTTT. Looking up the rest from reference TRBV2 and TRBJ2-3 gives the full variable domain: EPEVTQTPSHQVTQMGQEVILRCVPISNHLYFYWYRQILGQKVEFLVSFYNNEISEKSEIFDDQFSVERPDGSNFTLKIRSTKLEDSAMYFCASSAYRTSGGASTDTQYFGPGTRLTVL.

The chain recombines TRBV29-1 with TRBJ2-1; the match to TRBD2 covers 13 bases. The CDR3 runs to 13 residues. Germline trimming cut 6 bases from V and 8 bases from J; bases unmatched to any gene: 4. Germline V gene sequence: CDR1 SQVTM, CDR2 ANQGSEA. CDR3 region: CSVGLAGNYEQFF. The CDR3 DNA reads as TGCAGCGTGGGACTAGCGGGAAATTATGAGCAGTTCTTC.

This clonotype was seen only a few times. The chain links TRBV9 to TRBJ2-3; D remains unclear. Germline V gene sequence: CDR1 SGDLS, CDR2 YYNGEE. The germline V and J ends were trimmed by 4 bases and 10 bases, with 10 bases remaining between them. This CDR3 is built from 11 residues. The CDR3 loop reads CASSPGISQYF. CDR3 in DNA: TGTGCCAGCAGCCCAGGAATTTCGCAGTATTTT.

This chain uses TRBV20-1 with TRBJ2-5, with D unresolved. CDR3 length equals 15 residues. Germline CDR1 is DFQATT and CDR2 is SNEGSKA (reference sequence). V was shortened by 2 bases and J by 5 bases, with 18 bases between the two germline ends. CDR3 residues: CSARSLKASWETQYF. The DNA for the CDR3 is TGCAGTGCTAGATCCCTAAAGGCTAGTTGGGAGACCCAGTACTTC.

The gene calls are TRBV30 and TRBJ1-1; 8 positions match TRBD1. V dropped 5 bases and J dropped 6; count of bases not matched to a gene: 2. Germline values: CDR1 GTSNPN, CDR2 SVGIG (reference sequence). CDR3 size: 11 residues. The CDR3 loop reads CAWDRGAEAFF. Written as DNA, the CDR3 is TGTGCCTGGGACAGGGGCGCTGAAGCTTTCTTT.

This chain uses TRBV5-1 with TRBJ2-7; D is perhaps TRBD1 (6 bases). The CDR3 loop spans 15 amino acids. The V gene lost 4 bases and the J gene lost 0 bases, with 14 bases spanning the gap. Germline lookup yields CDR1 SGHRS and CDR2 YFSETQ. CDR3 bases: TGCGCCAGCAGCCCCCAGGGGTCGTTCTCCTACGAGCAGTACTTC. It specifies CASSPQGSFSYEQYF.

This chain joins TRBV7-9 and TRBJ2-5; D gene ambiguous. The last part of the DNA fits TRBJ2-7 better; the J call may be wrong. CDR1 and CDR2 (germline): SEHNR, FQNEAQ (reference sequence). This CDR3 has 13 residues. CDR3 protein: CASSLDGFYEQYF. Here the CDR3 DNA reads TGTGCCAGCAGCTTAGATGGCTTCTACGAGCAGTACTTC.